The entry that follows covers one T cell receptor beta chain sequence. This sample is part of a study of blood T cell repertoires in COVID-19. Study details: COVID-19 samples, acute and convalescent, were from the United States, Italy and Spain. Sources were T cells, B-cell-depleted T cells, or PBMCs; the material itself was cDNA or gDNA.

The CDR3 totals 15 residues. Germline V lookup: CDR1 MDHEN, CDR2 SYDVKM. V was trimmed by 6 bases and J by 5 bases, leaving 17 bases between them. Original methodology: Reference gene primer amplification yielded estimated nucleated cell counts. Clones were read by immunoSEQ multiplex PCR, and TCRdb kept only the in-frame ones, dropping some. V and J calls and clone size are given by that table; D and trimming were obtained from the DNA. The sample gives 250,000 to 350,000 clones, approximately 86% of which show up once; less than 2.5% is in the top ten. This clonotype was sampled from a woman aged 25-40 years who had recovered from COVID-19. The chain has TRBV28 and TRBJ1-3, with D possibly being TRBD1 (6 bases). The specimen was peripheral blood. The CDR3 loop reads CASRPEGGDRNTIYF. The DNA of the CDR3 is TGTGCCAGCAGGCCCGAAGGGGGGGACCGAAACACCATATATTTT. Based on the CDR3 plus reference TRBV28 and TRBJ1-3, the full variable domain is DVKVTQSSRYLVKRTGEKVFLECVQDMDHENMFWYRQDPGLGLRLIYFSYDVKMKEKGDIPEGYSVSREKKERFSLILESASTNQTSMYLCASRPEGGDRNTIYFGEGSWLTVV.